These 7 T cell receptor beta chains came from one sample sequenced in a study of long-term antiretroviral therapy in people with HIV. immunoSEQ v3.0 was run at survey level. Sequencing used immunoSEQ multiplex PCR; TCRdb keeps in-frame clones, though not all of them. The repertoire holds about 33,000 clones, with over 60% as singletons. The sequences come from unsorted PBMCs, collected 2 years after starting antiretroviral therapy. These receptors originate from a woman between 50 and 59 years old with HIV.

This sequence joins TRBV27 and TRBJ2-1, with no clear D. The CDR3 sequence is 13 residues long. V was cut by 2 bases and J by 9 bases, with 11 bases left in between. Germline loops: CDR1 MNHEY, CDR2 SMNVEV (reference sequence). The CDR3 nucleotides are TGTGCCAGCAGTTTACTAGGTCCATCTGAGCAGTTCTTC. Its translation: CASSLLGPSEQFF.

The CDR3: CASSLGDRGLLQETQYF. CDR3 bases: TGCGCCAGCAGCTTGGGGGACAGGGGTCTCCTCCAAGAGACCCAGTACTTC. The chain uses TRBV5-1 and TRBJ2-5; 10 bases match TRBD1. Losses at the gene ends were 0 bases for V and 1 base for J; bases not matched to a gene: 6. The CDR3 extends over 17 amino acids. Germline V gives CDR1 SGHRS, CDR2 YFSETQ.

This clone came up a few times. CDR3 in amino acids: CASSEAYPVIYEQYF. The CDR3 nucleotides read TGTGCCAGCAGTGAAGCGTACCCAGTCATCTACGAGCAGTACTTC. The V call is TRBV6-1, the J call TRBJ2-7; D is unresolved. V lost 0 bases to trimming and J lost 3 bases, with 12 bases between them. Per germline, CDR1 MNHNS and CDR2 SASEGT. The CDR3 is made up of 15 amino acids.

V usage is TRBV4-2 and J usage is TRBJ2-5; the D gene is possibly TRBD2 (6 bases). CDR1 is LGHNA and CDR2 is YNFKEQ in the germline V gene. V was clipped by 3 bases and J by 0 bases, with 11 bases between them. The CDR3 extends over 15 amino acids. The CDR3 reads CASSQGLTYQETQYF. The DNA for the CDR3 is TGTGCCAGCAGCCAGGGACTGACGTACCAAGAGACCCAGTACTTC.

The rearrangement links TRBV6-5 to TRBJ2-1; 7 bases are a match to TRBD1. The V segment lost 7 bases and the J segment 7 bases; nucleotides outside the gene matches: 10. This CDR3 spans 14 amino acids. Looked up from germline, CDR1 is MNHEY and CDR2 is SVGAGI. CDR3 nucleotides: TGTGCCAGCAAGAGACAGGGTGGCGGAAATGAGCAGTTCTTC. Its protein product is CASKRQGGGNEQFF.

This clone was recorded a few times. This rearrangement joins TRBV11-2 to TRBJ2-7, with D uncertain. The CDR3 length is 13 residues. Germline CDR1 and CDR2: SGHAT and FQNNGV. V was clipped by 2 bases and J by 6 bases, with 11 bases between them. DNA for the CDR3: TGTGCCAGCAGCTTAAGCCCTCTGGCCGAGCAGTACGTC. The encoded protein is CASSLSPLAEQYV.

CDR3: CASSLRGHNYGYTF. For the CDR3, the DNA is TGTGCCAGCAGTTTACGGGGACACAACTATGGCTACACCTTC. The chain links TRBV27 to TRBJ1-2; perhaps TRBD1 as D (6 bases). V lost 2 bases and J lost 2, with 9 bases in between. Germline CDR1 reads MNHEY; CDR2 reads SMNVEV (reference sequence). CDR3 length: 14 amino acids.